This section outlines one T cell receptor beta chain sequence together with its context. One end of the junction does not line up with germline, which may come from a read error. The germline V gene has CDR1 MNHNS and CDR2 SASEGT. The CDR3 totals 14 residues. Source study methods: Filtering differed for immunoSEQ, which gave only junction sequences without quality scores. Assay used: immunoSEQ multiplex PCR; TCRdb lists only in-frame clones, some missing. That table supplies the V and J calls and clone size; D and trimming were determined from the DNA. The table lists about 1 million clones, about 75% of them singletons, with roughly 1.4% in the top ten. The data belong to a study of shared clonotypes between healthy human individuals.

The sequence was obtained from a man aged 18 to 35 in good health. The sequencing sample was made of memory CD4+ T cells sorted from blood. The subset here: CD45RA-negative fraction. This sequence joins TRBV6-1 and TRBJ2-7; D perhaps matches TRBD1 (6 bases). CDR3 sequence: CASREGQTSYEQYF. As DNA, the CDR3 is TGTGCCAGCAGGGAAGGACAGACCTCCTACGAGCAGTACTTC.